Here is one TCR beta chain with its context. Participants came from some 23 US areas, aged roughly 18 to 95 years. Recovered participants had two consecutive negative NP/OP PCR tests, healthcare professional clearance, or symptom resolution. This entry is derived from a study of blood T cell repertoires in COVID-19. Study background: Sources were T cells, B-cell-depleted T cells, or PBMCs; the material itself was cDNA or gDNA.

Repertoires were generated with immunoSEQ multiplex PCR, while TCRdb's copy carries only in-frame clones and drops some. The sample lists fewer than 200,000 clones; 82% were seen once. Germline V gene sequence: CDR1 MNHEY, CDR2 SVGAGI. CDR3 size: 15 residues. Trimming removed 8 bases from V and 5 bases from J; junction bases left unmatched: 12. This TCR came from a man in his sixties who had recovered from COVID-19. The chain couples TRBV6-5 to TRBJ2-3; TRBD2 matches at 8 bases. Sequences were obtained from PBMCs or T cells enriched from blood (not recorded which). This chain's CDR3 is CASSLSGTRKDTQYF. CDR3 coding DNA: TGTGCCAGCTCCCTCTCCGGGACTAGAAAAGATACGCAGTATTTT.